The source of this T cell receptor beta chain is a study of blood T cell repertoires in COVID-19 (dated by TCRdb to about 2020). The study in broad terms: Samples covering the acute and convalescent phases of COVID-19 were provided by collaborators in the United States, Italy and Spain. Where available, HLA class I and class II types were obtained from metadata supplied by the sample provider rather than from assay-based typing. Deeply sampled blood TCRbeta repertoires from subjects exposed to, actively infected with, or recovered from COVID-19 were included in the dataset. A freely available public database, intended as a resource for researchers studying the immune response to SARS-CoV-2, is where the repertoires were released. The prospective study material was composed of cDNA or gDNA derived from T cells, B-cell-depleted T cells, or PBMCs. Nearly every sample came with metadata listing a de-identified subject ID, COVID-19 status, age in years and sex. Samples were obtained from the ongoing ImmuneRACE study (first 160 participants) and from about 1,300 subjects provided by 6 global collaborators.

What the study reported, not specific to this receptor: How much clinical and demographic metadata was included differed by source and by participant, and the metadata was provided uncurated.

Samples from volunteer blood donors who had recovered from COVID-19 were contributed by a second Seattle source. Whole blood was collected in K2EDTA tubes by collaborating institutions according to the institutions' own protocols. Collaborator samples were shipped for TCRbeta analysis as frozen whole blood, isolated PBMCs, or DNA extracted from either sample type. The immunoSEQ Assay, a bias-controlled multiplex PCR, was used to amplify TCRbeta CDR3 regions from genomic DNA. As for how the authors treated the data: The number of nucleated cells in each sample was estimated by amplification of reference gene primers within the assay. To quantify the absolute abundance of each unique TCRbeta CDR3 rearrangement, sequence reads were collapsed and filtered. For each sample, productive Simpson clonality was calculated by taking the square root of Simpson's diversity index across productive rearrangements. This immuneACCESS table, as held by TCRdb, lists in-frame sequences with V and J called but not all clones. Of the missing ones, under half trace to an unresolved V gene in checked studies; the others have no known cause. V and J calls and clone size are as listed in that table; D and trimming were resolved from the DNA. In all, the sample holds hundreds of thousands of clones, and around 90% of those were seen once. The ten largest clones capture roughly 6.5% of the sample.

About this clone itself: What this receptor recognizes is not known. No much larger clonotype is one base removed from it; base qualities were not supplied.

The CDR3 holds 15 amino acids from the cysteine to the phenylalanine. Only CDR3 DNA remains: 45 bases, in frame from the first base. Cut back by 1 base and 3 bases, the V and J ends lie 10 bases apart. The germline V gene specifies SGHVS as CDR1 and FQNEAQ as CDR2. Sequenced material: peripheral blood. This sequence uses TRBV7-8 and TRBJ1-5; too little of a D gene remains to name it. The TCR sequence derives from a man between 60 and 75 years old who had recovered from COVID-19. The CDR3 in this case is CASSLGRQVNQPQHF. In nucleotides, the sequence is TGTGCCAGCAGCTTAGGCCGCCAGGTCAATCAGCCCCAGCATTTT.